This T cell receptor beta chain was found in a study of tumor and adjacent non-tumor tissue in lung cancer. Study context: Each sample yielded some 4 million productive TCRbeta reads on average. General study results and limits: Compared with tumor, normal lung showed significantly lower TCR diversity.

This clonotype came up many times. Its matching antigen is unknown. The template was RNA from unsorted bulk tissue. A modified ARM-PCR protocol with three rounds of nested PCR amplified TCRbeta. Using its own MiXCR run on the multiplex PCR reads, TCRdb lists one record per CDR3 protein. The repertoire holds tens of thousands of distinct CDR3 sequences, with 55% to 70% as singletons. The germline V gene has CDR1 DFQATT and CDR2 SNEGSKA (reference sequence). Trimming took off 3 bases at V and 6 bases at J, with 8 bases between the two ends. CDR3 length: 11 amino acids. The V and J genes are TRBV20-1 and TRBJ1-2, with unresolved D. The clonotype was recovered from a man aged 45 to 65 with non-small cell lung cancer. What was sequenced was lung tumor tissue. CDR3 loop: CSARFLDGYTF. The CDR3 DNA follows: TGCAGTGCTAGGTTCCTCGATGGCTACACCTTC.